The text below deals with one T cell receptor beta chain. This record belongs to a study of shared clonotypes between healthy human individuals. Only in-frame clones appear in the TCRdb table, and some are missing; sequencing was by immunoSEQ multiplex PCR. The sample lists 2 million to 2.5 million clones; 93% were seen once. CDR3 length equals 15 residues. With V trimmed by 7 bases and J by 5 bases, 7 bases remained unmatched. Per germline, CDR1 MNHEY and CDR2 SMNVEV (reference sequence). This clonotype was obtained from a man aged 18 to 30 in good health. Some clones in this sample may be carry-over from other donors' samples. Sequenced: naive CD4+ T cells from PBMCs. Regarding subset: CD45RA+ positively selected. The V gene is TRBV27, the J gene TRBJ2-1; 11 positions match TRBD1. The DNA for the CDR3 is TGTGCCAGCAATGAGCCGGGACAGGGGGACAATGAGCAGTTCTTC. Translating gives CASNEPGQGDNEQFF.